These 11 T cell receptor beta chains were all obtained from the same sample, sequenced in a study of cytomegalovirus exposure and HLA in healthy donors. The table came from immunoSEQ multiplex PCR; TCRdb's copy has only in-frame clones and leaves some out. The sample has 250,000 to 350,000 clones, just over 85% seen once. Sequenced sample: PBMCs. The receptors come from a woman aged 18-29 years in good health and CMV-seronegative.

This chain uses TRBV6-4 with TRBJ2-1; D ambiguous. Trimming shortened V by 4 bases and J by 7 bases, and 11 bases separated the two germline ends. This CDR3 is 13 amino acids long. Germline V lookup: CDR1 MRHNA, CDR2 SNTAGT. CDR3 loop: CASSATPRNEQFF. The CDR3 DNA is TGTGCCAGCAGTGCTACCCCGCGTAATGAGCAGTTCTTC.

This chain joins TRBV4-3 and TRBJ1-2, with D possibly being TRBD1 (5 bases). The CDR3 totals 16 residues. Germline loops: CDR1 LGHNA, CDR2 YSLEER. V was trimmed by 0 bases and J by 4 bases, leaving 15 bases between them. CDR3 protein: CASSQEEGIFSYGYTF. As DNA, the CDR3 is TGCGCCAGCAGCCAAGAGGAGGGGATTTTTTCCTATGGCTACACCTTC.

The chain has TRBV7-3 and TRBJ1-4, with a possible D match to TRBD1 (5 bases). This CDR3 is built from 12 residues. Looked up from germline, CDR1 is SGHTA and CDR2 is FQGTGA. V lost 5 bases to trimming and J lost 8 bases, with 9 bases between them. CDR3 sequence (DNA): TGTGCCAGCAGCCAATCAGGGGAAAAACTGTTTTTT. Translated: CASSQSGEKLFF.

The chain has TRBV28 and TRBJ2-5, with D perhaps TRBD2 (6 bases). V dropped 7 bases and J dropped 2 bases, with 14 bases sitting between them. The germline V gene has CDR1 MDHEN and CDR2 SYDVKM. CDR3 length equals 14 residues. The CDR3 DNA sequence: TGTGCCAGCACCTGGGAGGCACAGCAAGAGACCCAGTACTTC. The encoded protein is CASTWEAQQETQYF. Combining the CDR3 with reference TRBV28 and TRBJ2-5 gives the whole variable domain DVKVTQSSRYLVKRTGEKVFLECVQDMDHENMFWYRQDPGLGLRLIYFSYDVKMKEKGDIPEGYSVSREKKERFSLILESASTNQTSMYLCASTWEAQQETQYFGPGTRLLVL.

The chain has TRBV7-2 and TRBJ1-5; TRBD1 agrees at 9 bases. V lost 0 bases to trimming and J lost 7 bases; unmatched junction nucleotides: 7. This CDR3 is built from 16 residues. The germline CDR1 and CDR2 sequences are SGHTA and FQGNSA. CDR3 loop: CASSLAGQGIRQPQHF. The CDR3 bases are TGTGCCAGCAGCTTAGCCGGACAGGGGATCAGACAGCCCCAGCATTTT.

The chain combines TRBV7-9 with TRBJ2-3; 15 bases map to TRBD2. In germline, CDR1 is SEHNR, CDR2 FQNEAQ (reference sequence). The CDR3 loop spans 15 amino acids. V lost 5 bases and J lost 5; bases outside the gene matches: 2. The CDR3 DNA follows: TGTGCCAGCAGCCGGACTAGCGGGAGGGGAGATACGCAGTATTTT. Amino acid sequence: CASSRTSGRGDTQYF.

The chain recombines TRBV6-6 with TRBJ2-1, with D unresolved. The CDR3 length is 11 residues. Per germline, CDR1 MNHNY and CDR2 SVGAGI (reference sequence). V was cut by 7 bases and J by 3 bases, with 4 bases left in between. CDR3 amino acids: CASNSYNEQFF. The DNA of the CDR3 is TGTGCCAGCAATAGCTACAATGAGCAGTTCTTC.

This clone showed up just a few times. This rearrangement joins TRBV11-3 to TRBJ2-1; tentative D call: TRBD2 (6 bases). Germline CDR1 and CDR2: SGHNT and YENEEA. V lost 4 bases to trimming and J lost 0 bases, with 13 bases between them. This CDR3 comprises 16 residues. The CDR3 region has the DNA TGTGCCAGCAGCTCTTCGGAGGGTCGCTCCTACAATGAGCAGTTCTTC. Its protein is CASSSSEGRSYNEQFF. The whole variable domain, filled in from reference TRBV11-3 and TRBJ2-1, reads EAGVVQSPRYKIIEKKQPVAFWCNPISGHNTLYWYLQNLGQGPELLIRYENEEAVDDSQLPKDRFSAERLKGVDSTLKIQPAELGDSAVYLCASSSSEGRSYNEQFFGPGTRLTVL.

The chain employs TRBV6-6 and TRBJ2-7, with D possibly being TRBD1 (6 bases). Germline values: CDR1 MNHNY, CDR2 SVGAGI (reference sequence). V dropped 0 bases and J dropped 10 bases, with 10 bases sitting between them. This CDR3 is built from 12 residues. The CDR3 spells CASSYSQTGQYF. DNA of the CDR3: TGTGCCAGCAGTTACTCCCAGACAGGACAGTACTTC.

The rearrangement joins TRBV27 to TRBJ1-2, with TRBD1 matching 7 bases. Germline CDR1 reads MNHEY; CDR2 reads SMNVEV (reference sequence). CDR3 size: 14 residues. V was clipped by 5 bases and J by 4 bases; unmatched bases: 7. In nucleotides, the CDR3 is TGTGCCAGCAGTCCCGCCCGGGACAGCTATGGCTACACCTTC. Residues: CASSPARDSYGYTF.

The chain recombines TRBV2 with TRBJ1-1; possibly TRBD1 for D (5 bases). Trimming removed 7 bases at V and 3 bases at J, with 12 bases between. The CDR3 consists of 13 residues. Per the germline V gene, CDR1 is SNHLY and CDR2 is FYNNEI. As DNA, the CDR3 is TGTGCCAGCATCTCAGGGTGGGACACTGAAGCTTTCTTT. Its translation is CASISGWDTEAFF.